The 27 T cell receptor beta chains listed next were all sequenced from one sample in a study of T cell responses to AZD1222 COVID-19 vaccine. Data came from immunoSEQ multiplex PCR; TCRdb stores just in-frame clones and leaves some out. Of approximately 150,000 clones in the sample, about 90% are singletons; the top ten hold around 4.5%. This sample comprised peripheral blood, obtained 28 days after the second dose of the MenACWY control vaccine. Every receptor here comes from an adult who received the MenACWY meningococcal vaccine as a control.

The rearrangement uses TRBV18 and TRBJ1-1; 8 bases match TRBD1. The CDR3 length is 17 residues. Germline CDR1 reads KGHSH; CDR2 reads LQKENI. Unmatched junction bases numbered 10, after V lost 3 bases and J lost 1 base. The CDR3 DNA reads as TGTGCCAGCTCACCCGCTCCCTACACAGGGGGGAACACTGAAGCTTTCTTT. Residues: CASSPAPYTGGNTEAFF. The whole variable domain, remainder taken from reference TRBV18 and TRBJ1-1, is NAGVMQNPRHLVRRRGQEARLRCSPMKGHSHVYWYRQLPEEGLKFMVYLQKENIIDESGMPKERFSAEFPKEGPSILRIQQVVRGDSAAYFCASSPAPYTGGNTEAFFGQGTRLTVV.

V usage is TRBV19 and J usage is TRBJ2-2, with a possible D match to TRBD2 (6 bases). Germline V gene data show CDR1 as LNHDA and CDR2 as SQIVND (reference sequence). V shed 8 bases and J shed 1 base, with 14 bases lying between them. The length of the CDR3 is 15 residues. CDR3 in amino acids: CASVWNSGNTGELFF. The CDR3 coding sequence is TGTGCCAGTGTGTGGAATAGCGGGAACACCGGGGAGCTGTTTTTT.

Of note for this clone: Other DNA variants within this sample encode the same CDR3. The chain has TRBV19 and TRBJ2-5; D is ambiguous. The CDR3 sequence is 11 residues long. Germline CDR1 LNHDA, CDR2 SQIVND (reference sequence). Trimming left V 2 bases short and J 5 bases short, with 3 bases between. Here the CDR3 DNA reads TGTGCCAGTAGTATATCCGAGACCCAGTACTTC. This sequence encodes CASSISETQYF. The whole variable domain, filled in from reference TRBV19 and TRBJ2-5, reads DGGITQSPKYLFRKEGQNVTLSCEQNLNHDAMYWYRQDPGQGLRLIYYSQIVNDFQKGDIAEGYSVSREKKESFPLTVTSAQKNPTAFYLCASSISETQYFGPGTRLLVL.

The J gene is TRBJ2-7, the V gene TRBV19; possible D gene TRBD1, 5 bases. CDR1 is LNHDA, CDR2 SQIVND, per germline (reference sequence). The CDR3 runs 13 residues. Trimming shortened V by 5 bases and J by 2 bases, and 10 bases separated the two germline ends. The CDR3 loop is CASSAGHPYEQYF. In nucleotides, the CDR3 is TGTGCCAGTAGTGCAGGGCATCCCTACGAGCAGTACTTC. The full variable domain, its missing parts supplied by reference TRBV19 and TRBJ2-7, is DGGITQSPKYLFRKEGQNVTLSCEQNLNHDAMYWYRQDPGQGLRLIYYSQIVNDFQKGDIAEGYSVSREKKESFPLTVTSAQKNPTAFYLCASSAGHPYEQYFGPGTRLTVT.

This clone was recorded a few times. The chain recombines TRBV28 with TRBJ1-5; perhaps TRBD1 as D (6 bases). The CDR3 has 13 residues. The ends were cut back, 6 bases at V and 4 bases at J, with 10 bases in the middle. Germline values: CDR1 MDHEN, CDR2 SYDVKM. The CDR3 loop reads CASRDSLNQPQHF. CDR3 DNA: TGTGCCAGCAGGGACAGCCTTAATCAGCCCCAGCATTTT.

The chain links TRBV15 to TRBJ1-1; D remains unclear. This CDR3 comprises 15 residues. The germline V gene encodes CDR1 LNHNV and CDR2 YYDKDF (reference sequence). Trimming took 0 bases from V and 0 from J, leaving 8 bases between them. The CDR3 region has the DNA TGTGCCACCAGCAGAGATCCAACCATGAACACTGAAGCTTTCTTT. Encoded protein: CATSRDPTMNTEAFF.

The chain links TRBV18 to TRBJ1-5; the match to TRBD1 covers 10 bases. V dropped 0 bases and J dropped 3; count of bases not matched to a gene: 2. Germline V gives CDR1 KGHSH, CDR2 LQKENI. CDR3 length: 16 amino acids. CDR3 region: CASSPPGTGDNQPQHF. In nucleotides, the CDR3 is TGTGCCAGCTCACCACCCGGGACAGGGGACAATCAGCCCCAGCATTTT.

The V call is TRBV28, the J call TRBJ2-3, with 8 positions matching TRBD1. CDR3 length: 14 residues. The V and J ends lost 4 bases and 8 bases, in that order; junction bases with no gene match: 8. Per germline, CDR1 MDHEN and CDR2 SYDVKM. The CDR3 reads CASSSGQGVATQYF. The CDR3 nucleotides read TGTGCCAGCAGTTCCGGACAGGGCGTAGCTACGCAGTATTTT.

This rearrangement joins TRBV11-2 to TRBJ1-3; D perhaps matches TRBD1 (5 bases). CDR1 and CDR2 from the germline V gene are SGHAT and FQNNGV. With 4 bases removed from V and 5 bases from J, the gap between germline ends came to 18 bases. The CDR3 totals 16 residues. The CDR3 nucleotides are TGTGCCAGCAGCTCCTCACGACAGACAGACCGAAACACCATATATTTT. As protein: CASSSSRQTDRNTIYF. The variable domain in full, completed from reference TRBV11-2 and TRBJ1-3, reads EAGVAQSPRYKIIEKRQSVAFWCNPISGHATLYWYQQILGQGPKLLIQFQNNGVVDDSQLPKDRFSAERLKGVDSTLKIQPAKLEDSAVYLCASSSSRQTDRNTIYFGEGSWLTVV.

The genes are TRBV6-5 and TRBJ1-5, with D possibly TRBD1 on 5 matching bases. Trimming stripped 5 bases from V and 5 bases from J, with 16 bases between. The CDR3 spans 15 residues. The V gene's germline CDR1 is MNHEY and CDR2 SVGAGI. As DNA, the CDR3 is TGTGCCAGCAGTCTCCGGACGGAGACAGATCAGCCCCAGCATTTT. This sequence encodes CASSLRTETDQPQHF.

The chain combines TRBV6-4 with TRBJ2-1; 10 nucleotides line up with TRBD2. This CDR3 is built from 13 residues. V was clipped by 3 bases and J by 14 bases; unmatched bases: 7. Germline-derived CDR1 and CDR2 are MRHNA and SNTAGT. In DNA, the CDR3 is TGTGCCAGCAGTGAGTCAGCGGGAGGGCGAGAGTTCTTC. This codes for CASSESAGGREFF.

The rearrangement joins TRBV10-1 to TRBJ2-1, with 14 bases fitting TRBD2. This CDR3 has 14 residues. The ends lost 5 bases at V and 12 bases at J; junction bases unmatched: 6. Germline V lookup: CDR1 WNHNN, CDR2 SYGVQD (reference sequence). The CDR3 bases are TGCGCCAGCAGTCTCGGGACTAGCGGGAGAGGGCAGTTCTTC. Translated: CASSLGTSGRGQFF.

The genes are TRBV9 and TRBJ1-2; maybe TRBD1 (5 bases). The V end was cut by 0 bases, the J end by 4 bases, with 10 bases between. Germline V gives CDR1 SGDLS, CDR2 YYNGEE. This CDR3 is built from 14 residues. The CDR3: CASSVVGGSYGYTF. In DNA, the CDR3 is TGTGCCAGCAGCGTAGTCGGGGGAAGCTATGGCTACACCTTC.

The V gene is TRBV19, the J gene TRBJ1-2; no reliable D call. V was clipped by 4 bases and J by 7 bases, with 16 bases between them. CDR3 length: 14 residues. The germline CDR1 and CDR2 sequences are LNHDA and SQIVND (reference sequence). CDR3 sequence (DNA): TGTGCCAGTAGTAGACGGGATCTGGGAAGTGGCTACACCTTC. Translation gives CASSRRDLGSGYTF.

This clone was counted between two and nine times. The chain recombines TRBV28 with TRBJ2-3, with TRBD2 identical over 7 bases. The CDR3 length is 14 residues. With 2 bases clipped from V and 4 bases from J, the junction kept 3 bases outside the gene matches. CDR1 and CDR2 (germline): MDHEN, SYDVKM. CDR3 sequence (DNA): TGTGCCAGCAGTTTAGCGGGAGTCTCAGATACGCAGTATTTT. Protein sequence: CASSLAGVSDTQYF.

V is TRBV3-1 (or the pseudogene TRBV3-2) and J is TRBJ1-5, with unresolved D. This CDR3 region has 14 residues. The germline V gene encodes CDR1 LGHDT and CDR2 YNNKEL (reference sequence). With 2 bases removed from V and 6 bases from J, the gap between germline ends came to 11 bases. The CDR3 protein is CASSQSGGSQPQHF. The CDR3 coding sequence is TGTGCCAGCAGCCAAAGTGGTGGCAGTCAGCCCCAGCATTTT.

This clone was seen more than once but under ten times. The chain joins TRBV9 to TRBJ1-2, with 9 bases fitting TRBD1. The CDR3 loop spans 14 amino acids. J gave up 7 bases and V 4 bases, and 8 bases lay outside the gene matches. Germline CDR1 SGDLS, CDR2 YYNGEE. The CDR3 DNA reads as TGTGCCAGCAGCATACAGGGGGCATTACGTGGCTACACCTTC. Amino acid sequence: CASSIQGALRGYTF.

J is TRBJ2-3 and V is TRBV10-1, with D perhaps matching TRBD2 (7 bases). Between the trimmed V and J ends, which lost 5 bases and 5 bases, there was a span of 11 bases. Germline CDR1 and CDR2: WNHNN and SYGVQD (reference sequence). CDR3 length: 13 residues. The CDR3 loop is CASSLGGQDTQYF. The CDR3, as DNA: TGCGCCAGCAGTCTCGGGGGGCAAGATACGCAGTATTTT.

The chain combines TRBV6-5 with TRBJ2-3; no clear D gene. CDR3 length equals 16 residues. V was pared by 2 bases and J by 2 bases, with 14 bases between. Looked up from germline, CDR1 is MNHEY and CDR2 is SVGAGI. The CDR3 spells CASSYTPSADTDTQYF. CDR3 coding DNA: TGTGCCAGCAGTTACACCCCTTCGGCGGACACAGATACGCAGTATTTT.

This rearrangement joins TRBV7-9 to TRBJ1-4, with TRBD1 matching over 9 bases. This CDR3 has 17 amino acids. V gave up 3 bases and J gave up 0 bases; unmatched junction bases: 5. Germline loops: CDR1 SEHNR, CDR2 FQNEAQ (reference sequence). The DNA of the CDR3 is TGTGCCAGCAGCTTTGACAGGGGGTATGCAACTAATGAAAAACTGTTTTTT. This encodes CASSFDRGYATNEKLFF.

This clone was detected once. The CDR3 DNA follows: TGTGCCAGCAGCTTAGTGGCCGGTCTTAGCAATCAGCCCCAGCATTTT. Translated: CASSLVAGLSNQPQHF. V is TRBV7-2 and J is TRBJ1-5, with unresolved D. The germline gives CDR1 SGHTA, CDR2 FQGNSA. This CDR3 contains 16 residues. Trimming took 1 base from V and 0 from J, leaving 10 bases between them.

The chain has TRBV6-2 or TRBV6-3 and TRBJ1-3, with TRBD1 matching 9 bases. This CDR3 is 16 amino acids long. The V gene end was trimmed by 5 bases and the J gene end by 4 bases; junction bases not matched to a gene: 9. Per germline, CDR1 MNHEY and CDR2 SVGEGT. The DNA for the CDR3 is TGTGCCAGCAGTGCACCGGGACAGGGTGCCGGAAACACCATATATTTT. Protein product: CASSAPGQGAGNTIYF.

The chain links TRBV19 to TRBJ2-1; 7 bases are shared with TRBD2. Per the germline V gene, CDR1 is LNHDA and CDR2 is SQIVND (reference sequence). Trimming cost V 3 bases and J 0 bases; bases outside gene matches: 5. The CDR3 sequence is 16 residues long. CDR3 in DNA: TGTGCCAGTAGTATCCCCGGGGGGAGCTCCTACAATGAGCAGTTCTTC. It translates to CASSIPGGSSYNEQFF.

This clone was observed a single time. V gene TRBV5-1 combines with J gene TRBJ2-7; D remains ambiguous. Trimming cost V 5 bases and J 0 bases, with 9 bases left between them. In germline, CDR1 is SGHRS, CDR2 YFSETQ. The CDR3 spans 13 residues. This CDR3 reads CASSHRTSYEQYF. CDR3 bases: TGCGCCAGCAGTCATCGGACCTCCTACGAGCAGTACTTC.

V is TRBV27 and J is TRBJ2-7; the D is unclear. Germline lookup yields CDR1 MNHEY and CDR2 SMNVEV (reference sequence). V was pared by 4 bases and J by 6 bases, with 7 bases between. The CDR3 totals 11 residues. The CDR3 DNA is TGTGCCAGCAGTTCTCCTCGCGAGCAGTACTTC. Translation gives CASSSPREQYF.

Written as DNA, the CDR3 is TGTGCCAGCAGCACCTGGACAGGTAATAGCAATCAGCCCCAGCATTTT. This sequence encodes CASSTWTGNSNQPQHF. The chain combines TRBV7-9 with TRBJ1-5, with 7 positions matching TRBD1. This CDR3 has 16 residues. CDR1 and CDR2 from the germline V gene are SEHNR and FQNEAQ (reference sequence). V trimming: 5 bases; J trimming: 0 bases; junction bases outside the gene matches: 7.

The V call is TRBV7-9, the J call TRBJ1-5; no clear D. Germline lookup yields CDR1 SEHNR and CDR2 FQNEAQ (reference sequence). The V end was cut by 5 bases, the J end by 2 bases, with 13 bases between. The CDR3 covers 15 residues. The CDR3 spells CASSEQAGGNQPQHF. CDR3 DNA sequence: TGTGCCAGCAGCGAGCAGGCGGGTGGCAATCAGCCCCAGCATTTT. The variable domain in full, with the rest retrieved from reference TRBV7-9 and TRBJ1-5, is DTGVSQNPRHKITKRGQNVTFRCDPISEHNRLYWYRQTLGQGPEFLTYFQNEAQLEKSRLLSDRFSAERPKGSFSTLEIQRTEQGDSAMYLCASSEQAGGNQPQHFGDGTRLSIL.